Listed below are T cell receptor beta chains from one sample, sequenced in a study of T cell changes during pregnancy in multiple sclerosis. The protocol was immunoSEQ multiplex PCR, while the TCRdb copy is restricted to in-frame clones and leaves out a portion. This sample has more than 25,000 clones, with roughly 91% found just once. The sample here was CD8+ T cells from peripheral blood mononuclear cells, taken in the second trimester of pregnancy. The receptors originated from a female donor in good health, enrolled as a control in a pregnancy study. Both conserved end residues are part of each CDR3. Each record gives: clone size, D gene, J gene, V gene, CDR3 protein, CDR3 DNA. A D gene is named only where the DNA matches it firmly. A clone size is listed for some rows: how often the clone was seen (once, few, many), or a class if it is expanded.

size: .
D: TRBD2
J: TRBJ2-7
V: TRBV11-2
CDR3: CASSSERGARSAYEQYF
DNA: TGTGCCAGCAGCTCCGAGCGGGGGGCACGGTCGGCCTACGAGCAGTACTTC

size: .
D: TRBD1
J: TRBJ1-6
V: TRBV6-5
CDR3: CASSYNDRGYSPLHF
DNA: TGTGCCAGCAGTTACAACGACAGGGGGTATTCACCCCTCCACTTT

size: few
D: TRBD1
J: TRBJ1-6
V: TRBV9
CDR3: CASNTGQGGSPLHF
DNA: TGTGCCAGCAACACAGGACAGGGTGGTTCACCCCTCCACTTT

size: few
D: .
J: TRBJ1-1
V: TRBV11-3
CDR3: CASSRSQGFHEAFF
DNA: TGTGCCAGCAGCCGAAGCCAGGGGTTTCATGAAGCTTTCTTT

size: .
D: TRBD2
J: TRBJ2-5
V: TRBV6-6
CDR3: CASRAGSGPQETQYF
DNA: TGTGCCAGCAGGGCGGGTAGCGGGCCACAAGAGACCCAGTACTTC

size: .
D: TRBD1
J: TRBJ1-6
V: TRBV6-5
CDR3: CASRKTGEGSPLHF
DNA: TGTGCCAGCAGGAAGACAGGGGAGGGATCACCCCTCCACTTT

size: .
D: .
J: TRBJ1-2
V: TRBV6-5
CDR3: CASSVGQFYGYTF
DNA: TGTGCCAGCAGTGTAGGACAGTTCTATGGCTACACCTTC

size: .
D: .
J: TRBJ2-1
V: TRBV6-5
CDR3: CASSYNRVDEQFF
DNA: TGTGCCAGCAGTTATAACAGGGTGGATGAGCAGTTCTTC

size: .
D: TRBD2
J: TRBJ2-3
V: TRBV5-6
CDR3: CASSLAGTSVGDTQYF
DNA: TGTGCCAGCAGCTTGGCCGGGACTAGCGTAGGAGATACGCAGTATTTT

size: .
D: .
J: TRBJ2-3
V: TRBV28
CDR3: CASRATGSDTQYF
DNA: TGTGCCAGCAGAGCGACAGGCTCAGATACGCAGTATTTT

size: .
D: TRBD1
J: TRBJ1-6
V: TRBV7-9
CDR3: CASSSGTGGGSPLHF
DNA: TGTGCCAGCAGTTCCGGGACAGGGGGAGGTTCACCCCTCCACTTT

size: .
D: TRBD2
J: TRBJ2-1
V: TRBV2
CDR3: CASGELAGGGHEQFF
DNA: TGTGCCAGCGGAGAATTAGCGGGGGGAGGCCATGAGCAGTTCTTC

size: .
D: .
J: TRBJ2-5
V: TRBV11-2
CDR3: CASSLGGEETQYF
DNA: TGTGCCAGCAGCTTAGGGGGCGAAGAGACCCAGTACTTC

size: .
D: .
J: TRBJ1-1
V: TRBV6-5
CDR3: CASSYGRNTEAFF
DNA: TGTGCCAGCAGTTACGGCAGGAACACTGAAGCTTTCTTT

size: .
D: .
J: TRBJ1-2
V: TRBV6-5
CDR3: CASSHDSYGYTF
DNA: TGTGCCAGCAGTCATGACAGCTATGGCTACACCTTC

size: .
D: .
J: TRBJ1-6
V: TRBV11-2
CDR3: CASSPYTYNSPLHF
DNA: TGTGCCAGCAGCCCTTACACATATAATTCACCCCTCCACTTT

size: .
D: .
J: TRBJ2-3
V: TRBV4-1
CDR3: CASSQDEEYTDTQYF
DNA: TGCGCCAGCAGCCAAGATGAGGAGTACACAGATACGCAGTATTTT

size: .
D: TRBD1
J: TRBJ2-7
V: TRBV19
CDR3: CASSTDRGYEQYF
DNA: TGTGCCAGTAGTACGGACAGGGGATACGAGCAGTACTTC

size: .
D: TRBD1
J: TRBJ2-1
V: TRBV29-1
CDR3: CSVEGLRDRGLDEQFF
DNA: TGCAGCGTTGAAGGATTGAGGGACAGGGGGCTCGATGAGCAGTTCTTC

size: .
D: .
J: TRBJ2-2
V: TRBV7-2
CDR3: CASSLGTGNTGELFF
DNA: TGTGCCAGCAGCTTGGGGACTGGAAACACCGGGGAGCTGTTTTTT

size: .
D: .
J: TRBJ2-5
V: TRBV27
CDR3: CASSSGETQYF
DNA: TGTGCCAGCAGCTCGGGAGAGACCCAGTACTTC

size: few
D: .
J: TRBJ1-1
V: TRBV4-3
CDR3: CASSQAEIRGNTEAFF
DNA: TGCGCCAGCAGCCAAGCCGAGATCCGGGGGAACACTGAAGCTTTCTTT

size: .
D: .
J: TRBJ2-5
V: TRBV6-6
CDR3: CASSYSTIQETQYF
DNA: TGTGCCAGCAGTTACTCAACTATCCAGGAGACCCAGTACTTC

size: .
D: .
J: TRBJ2-1
V: TRBV30
CDR3: CAWSVVGSSYNEQFF
DNA: TGTGCCTGGAGTGTAGTGGGGAGCTCCTACAATGAGCAGTTCTTC

size: .
D: TRBD1
J: TRBJ1-5
V: TRBV4-3
CDR3: CASSQYRGTSQPQHF
DNA: TGCGCCAGCAGCCAATACAGGGGAACAAGTCAGCCCCAGCATTTT